These T cell receptor beta chains were read from a single sample in a study of shared clonotypes between healthy human individuals. TCRdb's copy holds only in-frame clones and misses some; the assay was immunoSEQ multiplex PCR. This repertoire shows approximately 530,000 clones, approximately 95% found once; its top ten account for 0.064%. Material for sequencing was naive CD4+ T cells sorted from blood. These TCRs come from a woman in her 30s in good health. Each CDR3 is given with its conserved first and last residue. The order of the fields is clone size, J gene, D gene, V gene, CDR3 protein, CDR3 DNA. D genes are given only for firm matches. Clone sizes are given selectively: once, few, many, or a class where the clone is expanded.

abundance: -; j_gene: TRBJ2-3; d_gene: TRBD2; v_gene: TRBV5-6; CDR3aa: CASSLGGLAGDTQYF; CDR3nt: TGTGCCAGCAGCCTGGGGGGACTAGCGGGAGATACGCAGTATTTT
abundance: -; j_gene: TRBJ1-1; d_gene: TRBD1; v_gene: TRBV6-6; CDR3aa: CATQTGAVAEAFF; CDR3nt: TGTGCCACCCAGACAGGGGCGGTCGCTGAAGCTTTCTTT
abundance: once; j_gene: TRBJ2-7; d_gene: -; v_gene: TRBV28; CDR3aa: CASSLHRNYEQYF; CDR3nt: TGTGCCAGCAGTTTACACAGAAACTACGAGCAGTACTTC
abundance: -; j_gene: TRBJ2-7; d_gene: TRBD2; v_gene: TRBV18; CDR3aa: CASSQGLAHEQYF; CDR3nt: TGTGCCAGCTCACAAGGACTAGCCCACGAGCAGTACTTC
abundance: -; j_gene: TRBJ2-7; d_gene: TRBD1; v_gene: TRBV28; CDR3aa: CASSLGSGTGGCEQYF; CDR3nt: TGTGCCAGCAGTTTAGGTTCAGGGACAGGGGGTTGCGAGCAGTACTTC
abundance: -; j_gene: TRBJ2-3; d_gene: -; v_gene: TRBV10-1; CDR3aa: CASSTSGAFLTDTQYF; CDR3nt: TGCGCCAGCAGTACCTCCGGGGCCTTTCTCACAGATACGCAGTATTTT
abundance: -; j_gene: TRBJ1-2; d_gene: -; v_gene: TRBV14; CDR3aa: CASSQSRGLNYGYTF; CDR3nt: TGTGCCAGCAGCCAAAGTCGGGGGCTGAACTATGGCTACACCTTC
abundance: -; j_gene: TRBJ2-7; d_gene: -; v_gene: TRBV20-1; CDR3aa: CSARGPEQYF; CDR3nt: TGCAGTGCTAGGGGCCCCGAGCAGTACTTC
abundance: -; j_gene: TRBJ2-7; d_gene: -; v_gene: TRBV18; CDR3aa: CASSPSATYEQYF; CDR3nt: TGTGCCAGCTCACCGTCCGCGACCTACGAGCAGTACTTC
abundance: -; j_gene: TRBJ2-7; d_gene: -; v_gene: TRBV30; CDR3aa: CAWSVAAYEQYF; CDR3nt: TGTGCCTGGAGTGTGGCGGCGTACGAGCAGTACTTC
abundance: -; j_gene: TRBJ2-1; d_gene: TRBD2; v_gene: TRBV7-2; CDR3aa: CASSPKNPGLADYNEQFF; CDR3nt: TGTGCCAGCAGCCCAAAAAACCCGGGACTAGCGGACTACAATGAGCAGTTCTTC
abundance: -; j_gene: TRBJ2-1; d_gene: -; v_gene: TRBV4-1; CDR3aa: CASSQKFPGRNNEQFF; CDR3nt: TGCGCCAGCAGCCAGAAATTTCCGGGACGGAACAATGAGCAGTTCTTC
abundance: -; j_gene: TRBJ2-7; d_gene: -; v_gene: TRBV28; CDR3aa: CASATGLPHYEQYF; CDR3nt: TGTGCCAGCGCTACAGGGTTACCCCACTACGAGCAGTACTTC
abundance: -; j_gene: TRBJ2-7; d_gene: -; v_gene: TRBV19; CDR3aa: CASSIDADYEQYF; CDR3nt: TGTGCCAGTAGTATAGATGCGGATTACGAGCAGTACTTC
abundance: -; j_gene: TRBJ2-7; d_gene: -; v_gene: TRBV29-1; CDR3aa: CSVAKNREYEQYF; CDR3nt: TGCAGCGTGGCAAAAAACAGGGAATACGAGCAGTACTTC
abundance: -; j_gene: TRBJ1-3; d_gene: -; v_gene: TRBV6-1; CDR3aa: CASSTGNTIYF; CDR3nt: TGTGCCAGCAGTACTGGAAACACCATATATTTT
abundance: -; j_gene: TRBJ1-1; d_gene: TRBD1; v_gene: TRBV6-5; CDR3aa: CASSYGRTGLGGAFF; CDR3nt: TGTGCCAGCAGTTACGGAAGGACAGGGCTAGGGGGGGCTTTCTTT
abundance: -; j_gene: TRBJ2-7; d_gene: -; v_gene: TRBV5-5; CDR3aa: CASSFRSYEQYF; CDR3nt: TGTGCCAGCAGCTTTCGGTCTTACGAGCAGTACTTC
abundance: -; j_gene: TRBJ1-1; d_gene: TRBD1; v_gene: TRBV5-1; CDR3aa: CASSLGGTANTEAFF; CDR3nt: TGCGCCAGCAGCTTGGGTGGGACAGCGAACACTGAAGCTTTCTTT
abundance: -; j_gene: TRBJ1-1; d_gene: -; v_gene: TRBV7-2; CDR3aa: CASSPIQRMNTEAFF; CDR3nt: TGTGCCAGCAGCCCGATACAGAGAATGAACACTGAAGCTTTCTTT
abundance: -; j_gene: TRBJ2-2; d_gene: -; v_gene: TRBV4-2; CDR3aa: CASSPKEDRGDTGELFF; CDR3nt: TGTGCCAGCAGCCCAAAAGAGGATAGGGGAGACACCGGGGAGCTGTTTTTT
abundance: -; j_gene: TRBJ2-7; d_gene: -; v_gene: TRBV30; CDR3aa: CAWSQSLDGEQYF; CDR3nt: TGTGCCTGGAGCCAGAGTCTAGACGGCGAGCAGTACTTC
abundance: -; j_gene: TRBJ2-7; d_gene: TRBD2; v_gene: TRBV12-5; CDR3aa: CASGLTWTSGAYEQYF; CDR3nt: TGTGCTAGTGGTTTGACCTGGACTAGCGGTGCCTACGAGCAGTACTTC
abundance: -; j_gene: TRBJ2-5; d_gene: -; v_gene: TRBV4-1; CDR3aa: CASSQEKRAGETQYF; CDR3nt: TGCGCCAGCAGCCAAGAAAAGAGGGCCGGGGAGACCCAGTACTTC
abundance: -; j_gene: TRBJ2-7; d_gene: TRBD1; v_gene: TRBV5-1; CDR3aa: CASSLWDRGLRLPYEQYF; CDR3nt: TGCGCCAGCAGCTTGTGGGACAGGGGGCTGAGACTGCCCTACGAGCAGTACTTC
abundance: -; j_gene: TRBJ2-7; d_gene: TRBD1; v_gene: TRBV28; CDR3aa: CASSWTGDNSYEQYF; CDR3nt: TGTGCCAGCAGCTGGACAGGGGACAATTCCTACGAGCAGTACTTC
abundance: once; j_gene: TRBJ2-7; d_gene: -; v_gene: TRBV6-5; CDR3aa: CASKDGYEQYF; CDR3nt: TGTGCCAGCAAGGACGGATACGAGCAGTACTTC
abundance: -; j_gene: TRBJ2-7; d_gene: -; v_gene: TRBV28; CDR3aa: CASSRDISYEQYF; CDR3nt: TGTGCCAGCAGTCGGGACATAAGCTACGAGCAGTACTTC
abundance: -; j_gene: TRBJ2-5; d_gene: TRBD2; v_gene: TRBV7-9; CDR3aa: CASSAGTSGDQETQYF; CDR3nt: TGTGCCAGCAGCGCCGGGACTAGCGGGGACCAAGAGACCCAGTACTTC
abundance: -; j_gene: TRBJ1-5; d_gene: TRBD1; v_gene: TRBV4-1; CDR3aa: CASSQHSAPTGTGVLSNQPQHF; CDR3nt: TGCGCCAGCAGCCAACACAGCGCCCCGACCGGGACAGGAGTCCTTAGCAATCAGCCCCAGCATTTT
abundance: -; j_gene: TRBJ1-4; d_gene: TRBD1; v_gene: TRBV6-5; CDR3aa: CASSYSNRGRVELFF; CDR3nt: TGTGCCAGCAGTTACTCGAACAGGGGGCGAGTAGAACTGTTTTTT
abundance: -; j_gene: TRBJ2-7; d_gene: TRBD1; v_gene: TRBV18; CDR3aa: CASSLRDRVPEVVEQYF; CDR3nt: TGTGCCAGCTCACTACGGGACAGGGTCCCCGAGGTAGTCGAGCAGTACTTC
abundance: -; j_gene: TRBJ1-3; d_gene: -; v_gene: TRBV15; CDR3aa: CATSTTATSGNTIYF; CDR3nt: TGTGCCACCAGCACGACAGCCACCTCTGGAAACACCATATATTTT
abundance: -; j_gene: TRBJ1-3; d_gene: -; v_gene: TRBV11-2; CDR3aa: CASSLTNDIATIYF; CDR3nt: TGTGCCAGCAGTCTTACGAACGATATCGCCACCATATATTTT
abundance: -; j_gene: TRBJ2-2; d_gene: -; v_gene: TRBV30; CDR3aa: CAWSVQGTGELFF; CDR3nt: TGTGCCTGGAGTGTACAAGGCACCGGGGAGCTGTTTTTT
abundance: -; j_gene: TRBJ2-1; d_gene: -; v_gene: TRBV15; CDR3aa: CATSRDLGNEQFF; CDR3nt: TGTGCCACCAGCAGAGATCTGGGCAATGAGCAGTTCTTC
abundance: -; j_gene: TRBJ2-7; d_gene: -; v_gene: TRBV11-2; CDR3aa: CASAAVSAYEQYF; CDR3nt: TGTGCCAGTGCGGCGGTAAGCGCCTACGAGCAGTACTTC
abundance: -; j_gene: TRBJ2-7; d_gene: -; v_gene: TRBV10-2; CDR3aa: CASLDRGHNYEQYF; CDR3nt: TGCGCCAGCCTAGATCGGGGACACAACTACGAGCAGTACTTC
abundance: once; j_gene: TRBJ2-7; d_gene: -; v_gene: TRBV5-6; CDR3aa: CASSLIWGAEEQYF; CDR3nt: TGTGCCAGCAGCTTGATCTGGGGGGCCGAGGAGCAGTACTTC
abundance: -; j_gene: TRBJ2-7; d_gene: TRBD1; v_gene: TRBV19; CDR3aa: CASSPGTVIYEQYF; CDR3nt: TGTGCCAGTTCCCCCGGGACAGTTATCTACGAGCAGTACTTC
abundance: -; j_gene: TRBJ2-2; d_gene: TRBD2; v_gene: TRBV9; CDR3aa: CASSAQLAGVTGELFF; CDR3nt: TGTGCCAGCAGCGCCCAGCTAGCGGGAGTGACCGGGGAGCTGTTTTTT
abundance: -; j_gene: TRBJ2-7; d_gene: -; v_gene: TRBV28; CDR3aa: CASSSDGYEQYF; CDR3nt: TGTGCCAGCAGCTCGGACGGGTACGAGCAGTACTTC
abundance: -; j_gene: TRBJ1-5; d_gene: -; v_gene: TRBV28; CDR3aa: CASSRDASYQHF; CDR3nt: TGTGCCAGCAGTAGGGACGCCTCCTACCAGCATTTT